This entry features one TCR beta chain sequence. What it binds is not known. CD4+CD25+CD127- Tregs, CD4+CD25- non-Tregs, CD4 and CD8 cells were sorted. Generated by immunoSEQ multiplex PCR, the TCRdb table keeps only in-frame clones and is missing some. The data contain approximately 60,000 clones, 98% of them seen just once; the ten biggest clones take up around 0.34%. These data are taken from a study of Tregs in tolerant kidney transplant recipients. Looking at the study overall: Recipients received nonmyeloablative bone marrow transplants from related graft donors, with transient mixed chimerism. The study's findings and limits: For some patients, primers changed over time, blocking nucleotide-level comparison. This study did not directly address biological reproducibility.

Germline CDR1 SGHTA, CDR2 FQGNSA. Trimming took 3 bases from V and 1 from J; bases not matched to a gene: 5. There are 16 residues in the CDR3. Sequenced here: Tregs from blood, sampled before the transplant. This sequence was found in a human donor who received a combined kidney and bone marrow transplant. This sequence joins TRBV7-2 and TRBJ2-3, with 9 bases identical to TRBD2. This chain's CDR3 is CASSLERGDGTDTQYF. As DNA, the CDR3 is TGTGCCAGCAGCTTGGAGCGGGGGGACGGCACAGATACGCAGTATTTT.